This T cell receptor (beta chain) came from a study of blood T cell repertoires in COVID-19. TCRdb's table, derived via immunoSEQ multiplex PCR, lists solely in-frame clones and lacks some. The data contain 80,000 to 100,000 clones, 80% of them singletons. V lost 5 bases and J lost 7; bases outside the gene matches: 9. From germline, CDR1 is SGHTA and CDR2 FQGNSA. The CDR3 sequence is 14 residues long. This clone turned up a few times. The chain recombines TRBV7-2 with TRBJ1-1; TRBD1 matches 8 bases. The sequenced sample consisted of peripheral blood. This clonotype originated in a woman in her 70s with acute or convalescent COVID-19. CDR3 protein: CASSTRTGFSEAFF. Written as DNA, the CDR3 is TGTGCCAGCAGCACCCGGACAGGGTTTAGTGAAGCTTTCTTT.